These 18 T cell receptor beta chains originate from one sample sequenced in a study of CD8 T cells in ankylosing spondylitis. MiXCR was run by TCRdb on the 5' RACE reads, yielding one entry per CDR3 protein. This sample has 250,000 to 350,000 distinct CDR3 sequences; about 20% occur once, and the top ten carry about 8.2%. The sequenced sample was blood, either unsorted or a sorted T cell fraction (not recorded which). The receptors originated from a male donor with ankylosing spondylitis or in good health (not recorded which).

In this sample, this clonotype turned up a few times. This chain uses TRBV20-1 with TRBJ2-1, with 9 bases that match TRBD2. In germline, CDR1 is DFQATT, CDR2 SNEGSKA (reference sequence). The CDR3 runs 14 residues. V trimming: 2 bases; J trimming: 6 bases; junction bases outside the gene matches: 5. CDR3 sequence reads: CSARIAGEFNEQFF. The CDR3 coding sequence is TGCAGTGCTAGAATAGCGGGGGAGTTCAATGAGCAGTTCTTC.

The gene calls are TRBV28 and TRBJ1-6, with TRBD1 identical over 8 bases. The germline gives CDR1 MDHEN, CDR2 SYDVKM. The CDR3 totals 16 residues. V lost 6 bases, J lost 5 bases, and 9 bases stayed unmatched. In DNA, the CDR3 is TGTGCCAGCAGGGGCAGGGGGCTCGGGGATAATTCACCCCTCCACTTT. The encoded protein is CASRGRGLGDNSPLHF.

This chain links TRBV2 with TRBJ2-3; 8 bases are a match to TRBD1. J was trimmed by 1 base and V by 5 bases; bases with no gene match: 8. The CDR3 spans 16 residues. Germline lookup yields CDR1 SNHLY and CDR2 FYNNEI. CDR3 protein: CASSRTGGRGTDTQYF. In nucleotides, the CDR3 is TGTGCCAGCAGTAGAACAGGGGGAAGAGGCACAGATACGCAGTATTTT.

The sample holds many counts of this clonotype. The chain uses TRBV20-1 and TRBJ2-7; D perhaps matches TRBD2 (6 bases). Trimming removed 0 bases at V and 2 bases at J, with 8 bases between. CDR3 length equals 13 residues. Germline CDR1 and CDR2: DFQATT and SNEGSKA (reference sequence). CDR3 DNA: TGCAGTGCTAGAGAAGGGACTCCCTACGAGCAGTACGTC. Its translation is CSAREGTPYEQYV.

The chain recombines TRBV5-1 with TRBJ1-1; 8 nucleotides agree with TRBD1. The germline V gene encodes CDR1 SGHRS and CDR2 YFSETQ. This CDR3 spans 13 amino acids. V shed 6 bases, J shed 8 bases, and the junction held 9 bases outside the gene matches. CDR3 in DNA: TGCGCCAGCATCAGCGACAGGGGCGGAGAAGCTTTCTTT. As protein: CASISDRGGEAFF.

This clonotype has a handful of counts. CDR3 region: CAIGGLNTEAFF. CDR3 bases: TGTGCGATCGGGGGATTGAACACTGAAGCTTTCTTT. This rearrangement joins TRBV28 to TRBJ1-1; tentative D call: TRBD1 (5 bases). CDR3 length: 12 residues. Per germline, CDR1 MDHEN and CDR2 SYDVKM.

The DNA of the CDR3 is TGTGCCAGCAGTTACGAATCCTCTAGACCAACCTACAATGAGCAGTTCTTC. It yields the protein CASSYESSRPTYNEQFF. The rearrangement uses TRBV6-2 or TRBV6-3 and TRBJ2-1; no definite D call. V lost 2 bases to trimming and J lost 2 bases, with 16 bases between them. The CDR3 is 17 residues long. Germline CDR1 reads MNHEY; CDR2 reads SVGEGT.

The J gene is TRBJ2-1, the V gene TRBV20-1; 10 bases fit TRBD2. Germline V gene lookup returns CDR1 DFQATT and CDR2 SNEGSKA (reference sequence). V gave up 3 bases and J gave up 8 bases; unmatched junction bases: 13. The CDR3 has 16 amino acids. CDR3 sequence: CSARTTSGVGKDEQFF. The CDR3 nucleotides read TGCAGTGCTAGGACCACTAGCGGGGTGGGGAAGGATGAGCAGTTCTTC.

The genes are TRBV5-1 and TRBJ1-1; 7 bases are a match to TRBD1. Germline loops: CDR1 SGHRS, CDR2 YFSETQ. This CDR3 contains 15 residues. V lost 2 bases and J lost 4; bases outside the gene matches: 8. The CDR3 protein is CASSFAQGVGTEAFF. CDR3 in DNA: TGCGCCAGCAGCTTCGCCCAGGGGGTCGGCACTGAAGCTTTCTTT.

The chain couples TRBV12-3 or TRBV12-4 to TRBJ2-3, with D perhaps given as TRBD1 or TRBD2 (5 bases each). With 8 bases removed from V and 0 bases from J, the gap between germline ends came to 15 bases. The CDR3 is made up of 15 amino acids. Here the CDR3 reads CASRMGERSTDTQYF. CDR3 sequence (DNA): TGTGCCAGCCGGATGGGGGAGCGTAGCACAGATACGCAGTATTTT.

This clonotype was recorded a few times. The chain employs TRBV9 and TRBJ2-3; a weak D match, TRBD2 (6 bases). CDR1 is SGDLS, CDR2 YYNGEE, per germline. V lost 3 bases and J lost 0, with 11 bases in between. The CDR3 has 15 amino acids. The DNA of the CDR3 is TGTGCCAGCAGCGCCGCCGGGACTAGCACAGATACGCAGTATTTT. Residues: CASSAAGTSTDTQYF.

This clonotype was counted many times. The rearrangement links TRBV20-1 to TRBJ2-7; 7 positions agree with TRBD1. The V segment lost 3 bases and the J segment 4 bases; nucleotides outside the gene matches: 12. CDR1 DFQATT and CDR2 SNEGSKA come from the germline V gene (reference sequence). This CDR3 region has 15 residues. This CDR3 is CSASSPRGRGYEQYV. The CDR3 bases are TGCAGTGCTAGTAGCCCAAGGGGGCGCGGGTACGAGCAGTACGTC.

The genes are TRBV10-3 and TRBJ1-5; 7 nucleotides match TRBD1. Germline V gene lookup returns CDR1 ENHRY and CDR2 SYGVKD. J gave up 1 base and V 2 bases, and 2 bases lay outside the gene matches. The length of the CDR3 is 15 residues. The CDR3 DNA sequence: TGTGCCATCAGTGAGCCGGACAGGAGCAATCAGCCCCAGCATTTT. Translated: CAISEPDRSNQPQHF.

This clonotype showed up just a few times. The CDR3 DNA sequence: TGTGCCATCAGTGACGGGACTAGCGGGGCCAATGAGCAGTTCTTC. Its protein product is CAISDGTSGANEQFF. The V and J genes are TRBV10-3 and TRBJ2-1; 13 nucleotides match TRBD2. CDR3 length equals 15 residues. J was trimmed by 6 bases and V by 3 bases; bases with no gene match: 2. Germline loops: CDR1 ENHRY, CDR2 SYGVKD.

J is TRBJ2-5 and V is TRBV5-1, with 7 bases matching TRBD1. V shed 3 bases and J 3 bases; nucleotides not matched to a gene: 8. The CDR3 loop spans 15 amino acids. Germline-derived CDR1 and CDR2 are SGHRS and YFSETQ. The CDR3 DNA follows: TGCGCCAGCAGCTCCGACGGGACAGCGAAAGAGACCCAGTACTTC. This codes for CASSSDGTAKETQYF.

The chain links TRBV24-1 to TRBJ2-5; possible D gene TRBD2, 6 bases. Per germline, CDR1 KGHDR and CDR2 SFDVKD. Trimming left V 2 bases short and J 7 bases short, with 13 bases between. The CDR3 covers 14 residues. The CDR3 DNA sequence: TGTGCCACCAGTGATTCACGGTCAGCGGGGACCCAGTACTTC. Its protein product is CATSDSRSAGTQYF.

This clonotype was seen once. The chain carries TRBV28 and TRBJ2-3; tentative D call: TRBD1 (5 bases). The germline gives CDR1 MDHEN, CDR2 SYDVKM. The V end lost 5 bases, the J end lost 4 bases, and 10 bases lay between the germline ends. CDR3 length: 13 amino acids. CDR3: CASSDSDSDTQYF. CDR3 nucleotides: TGTGCCAGCAGTGACAGCGATTCAGATACGCAGTATTTT. The full variable domain, in which reference TRBV28 and TRBJ2-3 provide the parts outside the CDR3, is DVKVTQSSRYLVKRTGEKVFLECVQDMDHENMFWYRQDPGLGLRLIYFSYDVKMKEKGDIPEGYSVSREKKERFSLILESASTNQTSMYLCASSDSDSDTQYFGPGTRLTVL.

This clonotype was observed many times. This chain links TRBV12-3 or TRBV12-4 with TRBJ1-2; tentative D call: TRBD1 (5 bases). Trimming removed 5 bases from V and 1 base from J, with 17 bases in between. The CDR3 contains 16 residues. CDR3 sequence (DNA): TGTGCCAGCAGTCAAAGGGGCCGTTCAAGTAACTATGGCTACACCTTC. Translation: CASSQRGRSSNYGYTF.